Sequencing of this T cell receptor (beta chain) was carried out in a study of identical twins. Unique molecular identifiers were present on cDNA, and template switching added a universal primer site. TCRdb re-called the 5' RACE reads through MiXCR, storing one row per CDR3 protein. The table records about 490,000 distinct CDR3 sequences, about 16% of them present only once. These data also featured in a second study, about yellow fever vaccine responses in identical twins.

Sequenced input: CD4+ T cells sorted from blood. The clonotype originates from a woman aged 18 to 35 in good health.

CDR3 region: CASSISAGRTEAFF. The CDR3, as DNA: TGTGCCAGTAGTATTAGTGCAGGGCGGACTGAAGCTTTCTTT. The V gene is TRBV19, the J gene TRBJ1-1; TRBD1 might be the D (5 bases). This CDR3 region has 14 residues. The V gene's germline CDR1 is LNHDA and CDR2 SQIVND (reference sequence). V lost 3 bases, J lost 5 bases, and 13 bases lay in between.